A single sample gave rise to the 29 T cell receptor beta chains below, sequenced in a study of T cell responses to AZD1222 COVID-19 vaccine. The method was immunoSEQ multiplex PCR; TCRdb's version includes in-frame clones alone and lacks a portion of them. The sample shows 88,000 or so clones, 85% to 90% of them seen only once. Sequenced material: peripheral blood, taken 28 days after the second AZD1222 dose. These receptor sequences come from an adult who received the AZD1222 COVID-19 vaccine.

This clone was seen once. CDR3 nucleotides: TGTGCCAGCAGCGTAGCTCAGCCCGGGGAGCTGTTTTTT. The encoded protein is CASSVAQPGELFF. The chain combines TRBV9 with TRBJ2-2; no firm D call. The V end was cut by 0 bases, the J end by 6 bases, with 6 bases between. Germline lookup yields CDR1 SGDLS and CDR2 YYNGEE. The CDR3 is made up of 13 amino acids.

This chain connects TRBV5-4 to TRBJ1-1; 9 bases align to TRBD1. Germline CDR1 and CDR2: SGHNT and YYREEE (reference sequence). Losses at the gene ends were 3 bases for V and 5 bases for J; bases not matched to a gene: 5. The CDR3 covers 14 residues. CDR3 sequence (DNA): TGTGCCAGCAGCTCACGGGACAGGGTGACTGAAGCTTTCTTT. Protein sequence: CASSSRDRVTEAFF. Full variable domain (rest looked up from reference TRBV5-4 and TRBJ1-1): ETGVTQSPTHLIKTRGQQVTLRCSSQSGHNTVSWYQQALGQGPQFIFQYYREEENGRGNFPPRFSGLQFPNYSSELNVNALELDDSALYLCASSSRDRVTEAFFGQGTRLTVV.

The chain employs TRBV5-1 and TRBJ2-7; D ambiguous. The germline gives CDR1 SGHRS, CDR2 YFSETQ. Trimming took 4 bases from V and 8 from J, leaving 16 bases between them. The CDR3 has 13 amino acids. This CDR3 reads CASSPGGRLKQYF. The CDR3 DNA reads as TGCGCCAGCAGCCCCGGCGGACGGCTGAAGCAGTACTTC.

The J gene is TRBJ1-3, the V gene TRBV6-5; D is undetermined. CDR1 and CDR2 (germline): MNHEY, SVGAGI. The CDR3 consists of 14 residues. V shed 6 bases and J shed 0 bases, with 9 bases lying between them. The CDR3 region has the DNA TGTGCCAGCAGCTTGACGGGCTCTGGAAACACCATATATTTT. Translated: CASSLTGSGNTIYF.

The V call is TRBV11-2, the J call TRBJ1-2, with D possibly TRBD1 on 6 matching bases. Germline CDR1 is SGHAT and CDR2 is FQNNGV. Trimming stripped 0 bases from V and 8 bases from J, with 16 bases between. The CDR3 sequence is 15 residues long. CDR3 sequence reads: CASSLDLGGARGYTF. In DNA form, the CDR3 reads TGTGCCAGCAGCTTAGATCTCGGGGGCGCAAGGGGCTACACCTTC. Supplemented by reference TRBV11-2 and TRBJ1-2, the full variable domain reads EAGVAQSPRYKIIEKRQSVAFWCNPISGHATLYWYQQILGQGPKLLIQFQNNGVVDDSQLPKDRFSAERLKGVDSTLKIQPAKLEDSAVYLCASSLDLGGARGYTFGSGTRLTVV.

V gene TRBV6-1 combines with J gene TRBJ1-1; perhaps TRBD1 as D (6 bases). Trimming shortened V by 3 bases and J by 7 bases, and 12 bases separated the two germline ends. The CDR3 consists of 13 residues. Germline V CDR1 and CDR2: MNHNS, SASEGT. CDR3 residues: CASSDQGLVEAFF. CDR3 in DNA: TGTGCCAGCAGTGATCAGGGGCTGGTTGAAGCTTTCTTT.

The chain recombines TRBV6-2 or TRBV6-3 with TRBJ2-2, with 9 nucleotides matching TRBD1. The germline V gene encodes CDR1 MNHEY and CDR2 SVGEGT. J gave up 7 bases and V 5 bases, and 14 bases lay outside the gene matches. The CDR3 spans 17 residues. CDR3 sequence reads: CASSNRRQGGLGGELFF. The CDR3 DNA sequence: TGTGCCAGCAGTAACCGACGACAGGGGGGGTTAGGCGGGGAGCTGTTTTTT.

The chain recombines TRBV6-1 with TRBJ2-2; D may match TRBD1 or TRBD2 (5 bases each). CDR1 is MNHNS and CDR2 is SASEGT in the germline V gene. The length of the CDR3 is 14 residues. V shed 1 base and J shed 4 bases, with 7 bases lying between them. The CDR3 bases are TGTGCCAGCAGTGAAGTTGGGGGCACCGGGGAGCTGTTTTTT. Translation gives CASSEVGGTGELFF.

This sequence joins TRBV6-5 and TRBJ2-7; 8 nucleotides align to TRBD1. The length of the CDR3 is 12 residues. V was clipped by 8 bases and J by 3 bases; unmatched bases: 3. Germline CDR1 is MNHEY and CDR2 is SVGAGI. In DNA, the CDR3 is TGTGCCAGCTCGACAGGGGTCTACGAGCAGTACTTC. Its protein product is CASSTGVYEQYF.

The chain carries TRBV30 and TRBJ2-5; tentative D call: TRBD1 (6 bases). Trimming pared 2 bases from V and 4 bases from J, leaving 11 bases between. The CDR3 consists of 13 residues. CDR1 is GTSNPN and CDR2 is SVGIG in the germline V gene (reference sequence). The CDR3, as DNA: TGTGCCTGGAGTAAGGGGACAAGAGAGACCCAGTACTTC. Residues: CAWSKGTRETQYF.

The V and J genes are TRBV2 and TRBJ2-7, with a weak D call TRBD1 (5 bases). The CDR3 spans 12 residues. The germline V gene encodes CDR1 SNHLY and CDR2 FYNNEI. V lost 5 bases and J 3 bases, leaving 8 bases between the germline ends. Written as DNA, the CDR3 is TGTGCCAGCAGTTATCAGGGCTACGAGCAGTACTTC. This gives the protein CASSYQGYEQYF.

This chain joins TRBV6-6 and TRBJ2-7, with 8 bases that match TRBD1. CDR3 length: 15 residues. J gave up 6 bases and V 6 bases, and 13 bases lay outside the gene matches. Germline CDR1 is MNHNY and CDR2 is SVGAGI (reference sequence). This chain's CDR3 is CASSLPPGQDFEQYF. In DNA form, the CDR3 reads TGTGCCAGCAGCTTACCTCCGGGACAGGACTTCGAGCAGTACTTC.

CDR3: CASNLGESNTGELFF. The CDR3 nucleotides are TGTGCCAGCAACCTGGGGGAGTCGAACACCGGGGAGCTGTTTTTT. The V and J genes are TRBV7-9 and TRBJ2-2; either TRBD1 or TRBD2 may fit D (5 bases each). The CDR3 spans 15 residues. The V gene lost 7 bases and the J gene lost 0 bases, with 12 bases spanning the gap. Germline loops: CDR1 SEHNR, CDR2 FQNEAQ (reference sequence).

The rearrangement uses TRBV19 and TRBJ1-5; D is uncertain. This CDR3 is built from 15 residues. Per the germline V gene, CDR1 is LNHDA and CDR2 is SQIVND (reference sequence). Trimming took 0 bases from V and 3 from J, leaving 9 bases between them. As DNA, the CDR3 is TGTGCCAGTAGTATAGATCGAGGTAACAATCAGCCCCAGCATTTT. Protein sequence: CASSIDRGNNQPQHF.

This chain uses TRBV7-9 with TRBJ2-1; D is uncertain. The CDR3 extends over 14 amino acids. V was pared by 4 bases and J by 5 bases, with 12 bases between. Germline assignment: CDR1 SEHNR and CDR2 FQNEAQ (reference sequence). CDR3 DNA sequence: TGTGCCAGCAGCTCCCCCGGTCGGGACAATGAGCAGTTCTTC. Amino acids: CASSSPGRDNEQFF.

The chain combines TRBV30 with TRBJ2-6; the D gene is possibly TRBD1 (5 bases). Germline CDR1 GTSNPN, CDR2 SVGIG (reference sequence). The V end was cut by 1 base, the J end by 4 bases, with 5 bases between. The CDR3 has 13 amino acids. The CDR3 protein is CAWSGGGANVLTF. The CDR3, as DNA: TGTGCCTGGAGTGGGGGCGGGGCCAACGTCCTGACTTTC.

V gene TRBV7-9 combines with J gene TRBJ2-1; possibly TRBD1 or TRBD2 for D (6 bases each). The CDR3 runs to 14 residues. CDR1 is SEHNR, CDR2 FQNEAQ, per germline (reference sequence). Trimming took off 8 bases at V and 5 bases at J, with 16 bases between the two ends. Written as DNA, the CDR3 is TGTGCCAGCTCAACCCAGGGGAGGCACAATGAGCAGTTCTTC. Translated: CASSTQGRHNEQFF.

The chain joins TRBV5-8 to TRBJ1-1; D may be TRBD1 (6 bases). Trimming stripped 0 bases from V and 0 bases from J, with 9 bases between. Germline assignment: CDR1 SGHTS and CDR2 YDEGEE. CDR3 length: 15 residues. CDR3 sequence (DNA): TGTGCCAGCAGCTTGGGAGGGACACTGAACACTGAAGCTTTCTTT. Translation: CASSLGGTLNTEAFF.

Only one count was recorded for this clone. The rearrangement joins TRBV20-1 to TRBJ1-1, with D perhaps TRBD1 (5 bases). Germline CDR1 is DFQATT and CDR2 is SNEGSKA (reference sequence). The CDR3 has 11 residues. Trimming took 6 bases from V and 7 from J, leaving 12 bases between them. The CDR3 DNA reads TGCAGTGCCTACGGGGGGTTTGAAGCTTTCTTT. Translating it yields CSAYGGFEAFF.

This chain connects TRBV18 to TRBJ2-2; D tentatively reads TRBD1 or TRBD2 (5 bases each). Germline V lookup: CDR1 KGHSH, CDR2 LQKENI. The CDR3 is 17 amino acids. V was clipped by 2 bases and J by 4 bases, with 17 bases between them. As DNA, the CDR3 is TGTGCCAGCTCACCATTGGAATGGGGGTCGGTCACCGGGGAGCTGTTTTTT. It translates to CASSPLEWGSVTGELFF.

The genes are TRBV6-5 and TRBJ1-1, with D possibly TRBD1 on 5 matching bases. The CDR3 covers 13 residues. CDR1 is MNHEY and CDR2 is SVGAGI in the germline V gene. Trimming removed 4 bases from V and 5 bases from J, with 11 bases in between. The CDR3, as DNA: TGTGCCAGCAGTTTAGGGGTACGAACTGAAGCTTTCTTT. As protein: CASSLGVRTEAFF.

The genes are TRBV4-1 and TRBJ1-2, with TRBD1 as a possible D gene (6 bases). Germline V gene data show CDR1 as MGHRA and CDR2 as YSYEKL. The germline V and J ends were trimmed by 3 bases and 4 bases, with 15 bases remaining between them. The CDR3 spans 15 residues. CDR3 DNA sequence: TGCGCCAGCAGCCATGAACTCGGGACAATCTATGGCTACACCTTC. This translates into CASSHELGTIYGYTF.

The V call is TRBV10-3, the J call TRBJ2-3, with D maybe TRBD2 (7 bases). Germline V gene lookup returns CDR1 ENHRY and CDR2 SYGVKD. The CDR3 runs to 16 residues. The ends were cut back, 0 bases at V and 4 bases at J, with 14 bases in the middle. The CDR3 sequence: CAISESGGGHSDTQYF. CDR3 coding DNA: TGTGCCATCAGTGAGTCAGGGGGGGGGCACTCAGATACGCAGTATTTT.

The genes are TRBV7-8 and TRBJ1-4; 10 bases agree with TRBD1. V dropped 5 bases and J dropped 5; count of bases not matched to a gene: 11. Germline loops: CDR1 SGHVS, CDR2 FQNEAQ. The CDR3 length is 17 residues. As DNA, the CDR3 is TGTGCCAGCAGCCCCCTTGGGACAGGGGTCGCCAATGAAAAACTGTTTTTT. Amino acid sequence: CASSPLGTGVANEKLFF.

The rearrangement uses TRBV19 and TRBJ1-6, with a possible D match to TRBD1 (6 bases). The CDR3 covers 16 residues. V lost 1 base and J 11 bases, leaving 18 bases between the germline ends. Germline loops: CDR1 LNHDA, CDR2 SQIVND (reference sequence). The chain's CDR3 is CASSIVFDRSKTPLHF. CDR3 in DNA: TGTGCCAGTAGTATAGTCTTCGACAGGAGCAAAACACCCCTCCACTTT.

The chain has TRBV2 and TRBJ1-5, with D hard to call. Trimming removed 6 bases at V and 7 bases at J, with 10 bases between. There are 12 residues in the CDR3. CDR1 is SNHLY, CDR2 FYNNEI, per germline. CDR3 protein: CASRGVGQPQHF. For the CDR3, the DNA is TGTGCCAGCAGAGGCGTCGGACAGCCCCAGCATTTT. Looking up the rest from reference TRBV2 and TRBJ1-5 gives the full variable domain: EPEVTQTPSHQVTQMGQEVILRCVPISNHLYFYWYRQILGQKVEFLVSFYNNEISEKSEIFDDQFSVERPDGSNFTLKIRSTKLEDSAMYFCASRGVGQPQHFGDGTRLSIL.

This chain links TRBV7-8 with TRBJ1-2; D not certain. V lost 0 bases, J lost 8 bases, and 16 bases lay in between. The CDR3 covers 15 residues. Germline V gives CDR1 SGHVS, CDR2 FQNEAQ. The DNA of the CDR3 is TGTGCCAGCAGCTTAGCCCGTACGGCGGTTGGAGGCTACACCTTC. Protein sequence: CASSLARTAVGGYTF.

This clone was counted between two and nine times. The J gene is TRBJ2-1, the V gene TRBV19, with D possibly TRBD1 on 5 matching bases. V was shortened by 1 base and J by 3 bases, with 7 bases between the two germline ends. Germline CDR1 and CDR2: LNHDA and SQIVND (reference sequence). The CDR3 length is 14 residues. The CDR3 loop reads CASSIADIYNEQFF. The CDR3 DNA is TGTGCCAGTAGTATAGCGGACATCTACAATGAGCAGTTCTTC.

This clone was seen only a few times. The chain is built from TRBV5-1 and TRBJ1-2; 10 bases fit TRBD1. From germline, CDR1 is SGHRS and CDR2 YFSETQ. The CDR3 sequence is 14 residues long. V trimming: 4 bases; J trimming: 8 bases; junction bases outside the gene matches: 8. CDR3 in amino acids: CASSPGTGVEGYTF. CDR3 sequence (DNA): TGCGCCAGCAGCCCAGGGACAGGGGTTGAAGGCTACACCTTC.